The rows below give T cell receptor beta chains drawn from one sample of a study of T cell responses to AZD1222 COVID-19 vaccine. TCRdb's table, derived via immunoSEQ multiplex PCR, lists solely in-frame clones and lacks some. The repertoire consists of over 75,000 clones, with approximately 90% occurring once and the leading ten covering over 2%. The sequencing used peripheral blood, collected on day 0 of AZD1222 vaccination. The receptors stem from an adult in good health. Each CDR3 is given with its conserved first and last residue. The D gene is left open where the match is weak. The size field is filled for only some rows; it gives once, few, many or a size class.

d_gene	v_gene	j_gene	abundance	CDR3nt	CDR3aa
TRBD1	TRBV28	TRBJ2-3	.	TGTGCCAGCAGTTCAGGGGGCGCGTCAGATACGCAGTATTTT	CASSSGGASDTQYF
TRBD1	TRBV6-5	TRBJ2-5	.	TGTGCCAGCAGCCGGGACAGGGGTATGGGAGAGACCCAGTACTTC	CASSRDRGMGETQYF
TRBD1	TRBV9	TRBJ2-1	.	TGTGCCAGCAGCGTAGCCGGGACAGTATCCTACAATGAGCAGTTCTTC	CASSVAGTVSYNEQFF
TRBD1	TRBV7-2	TRBJ2-6	.	TGTGCCAGCAGCCCCCGGGACAGGACCTTCTCTGGGGCCAACGTCCTGACTTTC	CASSPRDRTFSGANVLTF
TRBD1	TRBV18	TRBJ1-2	once	TGTGCCAGCTCACCGCAACAGGGGGCCCTCTATGGCTACACCTTC	CASSPQQGALYGYTF
TRBD2	TRBV29-1	TRBJ2-3	.	TGCAGCGTGACGGGAGCGGGGGGTGGCACAGATACGCAGTATTTT	CSVTGAGGGTDTQYF
TRBD2	TRBV19	TRBJ2-1	.	TGTGCCAGTACAAGATGGCTAGCGGGAGGGAACTCCTACAATGAGCAGTTCTTC	CASTRWLAGGNSYNEQFF
.	TRBV7-2	TRBJ1-2	.	TGTGCCAGCAGCTTAGCCATGACACCCGAGGGCTACACCTTC	CASSLAMTPEGYTF
.	TRBV5-1	TRBJ2-7	.	TGCGCCAGCAGCTATGGCTCCACACCCAACGAGCAGTACTTC	CASSYGSTPNEQYF
TRBD1	TRBV7-2	TRBJ1-3	.	TGTGCCAGCAGCTTCGACAGGGGGAGAAACACCATATATTTT	CASSFDRGRNTIYF
.	TRBV4-1	TRBJ2-3	.	TGCGCCAGCAGCCGAAGTGGGCCGGTCGGCACAGATACGCAGTATTTT	CASSRSGPVGTDTQYF
.	TRBV10-2	TRBJ2-2	.	TGCGCCAGCAGTGAGTCCGCTAGCGGGGAGCTGTTTTTT	CASSESASGELFF
.	TRBV30	TRBJ1-4	.	TGTGCCTGGACCCGGACGGGGAATGAAAAACTGTTTTTT	CAWTRTGNEKLFF
.	TRBV29-1	TRBJ1-2	.	TGCAGCGTTGCGGGCGGGGGGCACAACTATGGCTACACCTTC	CSVAGGGHNYGYTF
.	TRBV27	TRBJ2-7	.	TGTGCCAGCAGGGGCCAAGTTACCTACGAGCAGTACTTC	CASRGQVTYEQYF
.	TRBV5-1	TRBJ2-1	few	TGCGCCAGCAGCTTGGCGGTCAGCAATGAGCAGTTCTTC	CASSLAVSNEQFF
.	TRBV11-2	TRBJ1-1	.	TGTGCCAGCAGCTTATTCCCAGACCTGAACACTGAAGCTTTCTTT	CASSLFPDLNTEAFF
TRBD2	TRBV4-1	TRBJ2-1	.	TGCGCCAGCAGCCAAGTGACGGGACTAGCGGGAGGGCTTGAGCAGTTCTTC	CASSQVTGLAGGLEQFF
.	TRBV2	TRBJ2-5	.	TGTGCCAGCAGGTCGGGACGCCTTAATGTAATTTACTTC	CASRSGRLNVIYF
.	TRBV7-9	TRBJ1-6	.	TGTGCCAGCAGCCCCCGCGCCGGGACTGATTCACCCCTCCACTTT	CASSPRAGTDSPLHF
.	TRBV3-1/TRBV3-2	TRBJ1-4	.	TGTGCCAGCAGCCATGGGGGGGCGCGACTGTTTTTT	CASSHGGARLFF
.	TRBV15	TRBJ2-5	.	TGTGCCACCAGCGCCCCGGGGGAGACCCAGTACTTC	CATSAPGETQYF
.	TRBV29-1	TRBJ2-1	.	TGCAGCGTAGTAGGGACAACCGGCTCCTACAATGAGCAGTTCTTC	CSVVGTTGSYNEQFF
TRBD1	TRBV27	TRBJ1-2	.	TGTGCCAGCAGTTTATCGGGGGACAGCTCCTATGGCTACACCTTC	CASSLSGDSSYGYTF
.	TRBV5-8	TRBJ1-3	few	TGTGCCAGCACCCAGACCATCTCTGGAAACACCATATATTTT	CASTQTISGNTIYF
.	TRBV9	TRBJ2-5	.	TGTGCCAGCAGCGTAGCGAACATGGCAGGCCAAGAGACCCAGTACTTC	CASSVANMAGQETQYF
.	TRBV6-5	TRBJ1-1	.	TGTGCCGCACGACAGAGCTTGAACACTGAAGCTTTCTTT	CAARQSLNTEAFF
.	TRBV7-2	TRBJ1-2	.	TGTGCCAGCAGCTTAGATGTAGGGTTGTTCTATGGCTACACCTTC	CASSLDVGLFYGYTF
.	TRBV7-8	TRBJ2-5	.	TGTGCCAGCAGCTTAGGAGGGTTGTACCAAGAGACCCAGTACTTC	CASSLGGLYQETQYF
TRBD1	TRBV6-2/TRBV6-3	TRBJ1-2	.	TGTGCCAGCAGTTCCTCCGGGACAGGAAGTTACTATGGCTACACCTTC	CASSSSGTGSYYGYTF
TRBD1	TRBV4-1	TRBJ2-4	.	TGCGCCAGCAGCCACCTGCCGGGACAGGGGGGAAACATTCAGTACTTC	CASSHLPGQGGNIQYF
TRBD1	TRBV6-5	TRBJ1-2	medium-sized	TGTGCCAGCAGTAGACGGACGATGACAGGGGGTTTCTACACCTTC	CASSRRTMTGGFYTF
TRBD1	TRBV18	TRBJ2-2	.	TGTGCCAGCTCACCACCGGACAGGGCCGGGGAGCTGTTTTTT	CASSPPDRAGELFF
.	TRBV5-1	TRBJ1-3	few	TGCGCCAGCAGCCGTATTGGAACTAACTCTGGAAACACCATATATTTT	CASSRIGTNSGNTIYF
TRBD1	TRBV19	TRBJ1-1	.	TGTGCCAGTAGCGTACAGGGGCTCGGGACTGAAGCTTTCTTT	CASSVQGLGTEAFF
.	TRBV2	TRBJ1-2	.	TGTGCCAGCAGTGAAGCCAGGGAAAACGGCTACACCTTC	CASSEARENGYTF
.	TRBV5-1	TRBJ1-1	.	TGCGCCAGCAGCTTAAGCTTTGGGAACACTGAAGCTTTCTTT	CASSLSFGNTEAFF
TRBD1	TRBV11-2	TRBJ2-7	.	TGTGCCAGCAGTCTTCGACAGGGGGGTCCCTACGAGCAGTACTTC	CASSLRQGGPYEQYF
TRBD1	TRBV6-6	TRBJ1-5	.	TGTGCCAGCAGTCGATCTCCGACAGGGGCCGGTAGCAATCAGCCCCAGCATTTT	CASSRSPTGAGSNQPQHF
TRBD1	TRBV5-4	TRBJ1-2	.	TGTGCCAGCAGGGGTTTCAGGGGGGATAACTATGGCTACACCTTC	CASRGFRGDNYGYTF
.	TRBV2	TRBJ2-2	.	TGTGCCAGCAGTCGAGGAAGAGTTACCGGGGAGCTGTTTTTT	CASSRGRVTGELFF
TRBD2	TRBV3-1/TRBV3-2	TRBJ2-1	.	TGTGCCAGCAGTTATGGCGGGAGCTCAGAGTTCTTC	CASSYGGSSEFF
.	TRBV10-3	TRBJ2-1	.	TGTGCCATCAGTGACAGGAGTACGGTTAGCGGCGAGCAGTTCTTC	CAISDRSTVSGEQFF
.	TRBV10-3	TRBJ2-1	.	TGTGCCATCAGTGAGAGCGGCCACCTGGGGAATGAGCAGTTCTTC	CAISESGHLGNEQFF
.	TRBV25-1	TRBJ2-2	.	TGTGCCAGCACCCCGCCCGGGGACACCGGGGAGCTGTTTTTT	CASTPPGDTGELFF
.	TRBV12-3/TRBV12-4	TRBJ2-7	.	TGTGCCAGCAGTTTAGTATCCTACGAGCAGTACTTC	CASSLVSYEQYF
.	TRBV7-2	TRBJ1-6	.	TGTGCCAGCAGCTTAGAGAATTCACCCCTCCACTTT	CASSLENSPLHF
.	TRBV7-2	TRBJ1-3	.	TGTGCCAGCAGCTCAGACAGGTTCTCTGGAAACACCATATATTTT	CASSSDRFSGNTIYF
.	TRBV7-9	TRBJ2-7	.	TGTGCCAGCAGCTTCTCCTACGAGCAGTACTTC	CASSFSYEQYF
.	TRBV28	TRBJ2-3	once	TGTGCCAGCAGTTTGGGGGGGGCCGACCCGCGGGATACGCAGTATTTT	CASSLGGADPRDTQYF
TRBD2	TRBV7-9	TRBJ2-2	.	TGTGCCAGCACCCCGGGAGGAGGCGGGGTCACCGGGGAGCTGTTTTTT	CASTPGGGGVTGELFF